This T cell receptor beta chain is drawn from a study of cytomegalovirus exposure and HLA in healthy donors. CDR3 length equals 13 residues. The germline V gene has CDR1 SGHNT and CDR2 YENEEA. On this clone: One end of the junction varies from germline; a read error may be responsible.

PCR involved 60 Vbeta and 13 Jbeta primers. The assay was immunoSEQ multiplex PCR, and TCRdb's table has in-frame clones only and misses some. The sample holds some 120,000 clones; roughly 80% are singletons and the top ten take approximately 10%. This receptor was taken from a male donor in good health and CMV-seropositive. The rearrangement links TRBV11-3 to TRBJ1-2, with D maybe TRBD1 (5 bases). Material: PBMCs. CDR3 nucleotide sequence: TGTGCCAGCAGCTCTGACAGTTTGAGCCGCCTAGTCTTC. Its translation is CASSSDSLSRLVF.